This is a list of T cell receptor beta chains from one sample in a study of blood T cell repertoires in COVID-19. Here immunoSEQ multiplex PCR was the method, and the copy in TCRdb shows in-frame clones only, minus some. The sample yields 200,000 to 300,000 clones, about 90% seen once. Material for sequencing was peripheral blood. The receptors come from a woman aged 40-49 years with acute or convalescent COVID-19. CDR3s include the opening cysteine and the closing phenylalanine or tryptophan. Fields, in order: D gene, CDR3 length, clone size, J gene, V gene, CDR3 protein, CDR3 DNA. D genes are given only for firm matches. The listing skips clone size in some rows; elsewhere it reads once, few, many or a size class.

>-|15|-|TRBJ1-2|TRBV3-1/TRBV3-2
CASSQASGAHSGYTF
TGTGCCAGCAGCCAAGCTTCTGGGGCCCATAGTGGCTACACCTTC
>TRBD1|16|-|TRBJ1-6|TRBV7-2
CASSLRGPGQGSPLHF
TGTGCCAGCAGCTTAAGGGGGCCGGGACAGGGATCACCCCTCCACTTT
>-|13|-|TRBJ1-1|TRBV6-6
CASSVQGFTEAFF
TGTGCCAGCAGTGTACAGGGTTTTACTGAAGCTTTCTTT
>-|14|-|TRBJ1-1|TRBV11-2
CASSLQNMNTEAFF
TGTGCCAGCAGCCTACAGAATATGAACACTGAAGCTTTCTTT
>-|14|-|TRBJ1-6|TRBV15
CATSRERGGSPLHF
TGTGCCACCAGCAGAGAAAGGGGCGGTTCACCCCTCCACTTT
>-|16|-|TRBJ2-5|TRBV2
CASTVKQGGGQETQYF
TGTGCCAGCACAGTTAAACAGGGGGGGGGTCAGGAGACCCAGTACTTC
>-|12|-|TRBJ1-2|TRBV7-9
CASSLSSNGYTF
TGTGCCAGCAGCTTATCTTCTAACGGCTACACCTTC
>TRBD1|17|-|TRBJ1-3|TRBV27
CASSLSAGGYSGNTIYF
TGTGCCAGCAGTTTGTCCGCAGGGGGATACTCTGGAAACACCATATATTTT
>TRBD1|14|few|TRBJ1-2|TRBV5-6
CASSLGQGNYGYTF
TGTGCCAGCAGCTTGGGACAGGGGAACTATGGCTACACCTTC
>-|14|-|TRBJ1-2|TRBV6-5
CASSYGGQYYGYTF
TGTGCCAGCAGTTACGGCGGACAGTACTATGGCTACACCTTC
>-|15|few|TRBJ1-1|TRBV19
CASNGRGLANTEAFF
TGTGCCAGTAATGGAAGAGGGTTGGCGAACACTGAAGCTTTCTTT
>-|16|-|TRBJ2-5|TRBV2
CASSEPLARGGETQYF
TGTGCCAGCAGTGAGCCCCTAGCGCGTGGCGGGGAGACCCAGTACTTC
>TRBD1|16|-|TRBJ1-6|TRBV5-8
CASSHTPSGQGSPLHF
TGTGCCAGCAGCCACACCCCTTCGGGACAGGGCTCACCCCTCCACTTT
>-|14|-|TRBJ1-5|TRBV19
CASSTPISNQPQHF
TGTGCCAGTAGTACCCCAATTAGCAATCAGCCCCAGCATTTT
>-|17|-|TRBJ2-3|TRBV30
CAWVRPSLGPGRDTQYF
TGTGCCTGGGTTCGTCCCTCCTTAGGGCCGGGGAGGGATACGCAGTATTTT
>-|14|-|TRBJ1-6|TRBV29-1
CSVLAGGEGSPLHF
TGCAGCGTCCTCGCGGGGGGAGAAGGTTCACCCCTCCACTTT
>TRBD1|14|-|TRBJ1-2|TRBV24-1
CATSDWTGEDGYTF
TGTGCCACTAGTGATTGGACAGGGGAGGATGGCTACACCTTC
>-|15|-|TRBJ1-1|TRBV7-8
CASSLGVGLRSEAFF
TGTGCCAGCAGCTTAGGCGTCGGACTTAGATCTGAAGCTTTCTTT
>-|15|-|TRBJ2-2|TRBV9
CASSPLGHSSGELFF
TGTGCCAGCAGCCCCCTCGGACATTCTTCCGGGGAGCTGTTTTTT
>TRBD1|16|-|TRBJ1-1|TRBV6-2/TRBV6-3
CASSYSPDRGGTEAFF
TGTGCCAGCAGTTACTCGCCCGACAGGGGAGGCACTGAAGCTTTCTTT
>TRBD1|16|-|TRBJ2-1|TRBV5-1
CASSLDGQVSYNEQFF
TGCGCCAGCAGCTTAGACGGACAGGTTTCCTACAATGAGCAGTTCTTC
>-|13|-|TRBJ1-6|TRBV7-2
CASSPGAPSPLHF
TGTGCCAGCAGTCCAGGGGCCCCTTCACCCCTCCACTTT
>-|13|-|TRBJ1-3|TRBV6-5
CASLRDTGNTIYF
TGTGCCAGCCTCCGGGACACCGGAAACACCATATATTTT
>TRBD2|16|-|TRBJ2-5|TRBV6-6
CASSYVGGGAGETQYF
TGTGCCAGCAGTTACGTCGGCGGGGGGGCCGGTGAGACCCAGTACTTC
>TRBD1|14|-|TRBJ2-1|TRBV2
CASRGQGAVNEQFF
TGTGCCAGCAGGGGACAGGGGGCGGTCAATGAGCAGTTCTTC
>TRBD2|18|-|TRBJ2-3|TRBV9
CASSVEGTSGGLIGTQYF
TGTGCCAGCAGCGTAGAGGGGACTAGCGGGGGCCTGATCGGTACGCAGTATTTT
>-|13|-|TRBJ1-4|TRBV12-3/TRBV12-4
CASSLGPREKLFF
TGTGCCAGCAGTTTAGGGCCGAGGGAAAAACTGTTTTTT
>-|12|-|TRBJ1-1|TRBV2
CASSAQGPEAFF
TGTGCCAGCAGCGCTCAGGGGCCTGAAGCTTTCTTT
>-|15|once|TRBJ2-5|TRBV6-1
CASSEAPSSRETQYF
TGTGCCAGCAGTGAAGCTCCCAGCTCCAGGGAGACCCAGTACTTC
>TRBD1|15|-|TRBJ2-2|TRBV6-5
CASRKQGAYTGELFF
TGTGCCAGCAGGAAACAGGGGGCGTATACCGGGGAGCTGTTTTTT
>TRBD1|14|once|TRBJ1-1|TRBV5-1
CASSPPGQGTEAFF
TGCGCCAGCAGCCCCCCGGGACAGGGCACTGAAGCTTTCTTT
>-|16|-|TRBJ1-5|TRBV24-1
CATSDSLYGDNQPQHF
TGTGCCACCAGTGACTCACTCTACGGGGACAATCAGCCCCAGCATTTT
>-|16|-|TRBJ2-2|TRBV9
CASSVGSPRSTGELFF
TGTGCCAGCAGCGTTGGGAGTCCCCGGAGCACCGGGGAGCTGTTTTTT
>-|12|-|TRBJ1-1|TRBV12-3/TRBV12-4
CASSFPFAEAFF
TGTGCCAGCAGTTTTCCCTTTGCTGAAGCTTTCTTT
>TRBD1|16|-|TRBJ1-3|TRBV15
CATSPRPNRGENTIYF
TGTGCCACCAGCCCGCGCCCTAACAGGGGGGAAAACACCATATATTTT
>TRBD1|13|-|TRBJ1-2|TRBV11-2
CASSLGQGYGYTF
TGTGCCAGCAGCTTAGGACAGGGCTATGGCTACACCTTC